Presented here are 5 T cell receptor beta chains from one specimen sequenced in a study of T cells after yellow fever vaccination. TCRdb re-derived calls from the 5' RACE reads in MiXCR, one entry per CDR3 protein. The data hold 100,000 to 150,000 distinct CDR3 sequences, with over 12% observed a single time. The sequences come from CD8+ T cells sorted from PBMCs, collected 5 days after the yellow fever booster vaccination. These receptors originate from a man aged 18 to 29 who received the YFV17D yellow fever vaccine.

This clonotype came up a few times. The V and J genes are TRBV12-3 or TRBV12-4 and TRBJ1-1; D is uncertain. The CDR3 extends over 13 amino acids. Trimming cost V 6 bases and J 0 bases, with 8 bases left between them. The CDR3 nucleotides read TGTGCCAGCAGATCGGACCTGAACACTGAAGCTTTCTTT. This encodes CASRSDLNTEAFF.

The J gene is TRBJ1-5, the V gene TRBV6-6; a weak D match, TRBD1 (6 bases). The CDR3 is 15 amino acids. Germline V CDR1 and CDR2: MNHNY, SVGAGI (reference sequence). V lost 4 bases and J 2 bases, leaving 12 bases between the germline ends. The DNA of the CDR3 is TGTGCCAGCAGTTTGGGGGGCGCGGGCAATCAGCCCCAGCATTTT. It translates to CASSLGGAGNQPQHF.

The chain has TRBV13 and TRBJ2-7; no firm D call. CDR3 length equals 13 residues. Looked up from germline, CDR1 is PRHDT and CDR2 is FYEKMQ (reference sequence). The ends were cut back, 3 bases at V and 4 bases at J, with 10 bases in the middle. In DNA, the CDR3 is TGTGCCAGCAGCTTTTTCCAAGGGTACGAGCAGTACGTC. Translation: CASSFFQGYEQYV.

This chain joins TRBV4-3 and TRBJ1-3, with D perhaps matching TRBD1 (5 bases). With 0 bases removed from V and 4 bases from J, the gap between germline ends came to 13 bases. CDR3 length: 16 amino acids. CDR1 LGHNA and CDR2 YSLEER come from the germline V gene. CDR3 nucleotides: TGCGCCAGCAGCCAAGATCTGGCAGGGACCGGAAACACCATATATTTT. As protein: CASSQDLAGTGNTIYF.

The chain has TRBV5-4 and TRBJ2-3; 7 bases line up with TRBD1. Germline loops: CDR1 SGHNT, CDR2 YYREEE (reference sequence). The CDR3 length is 14 residues. Unmatched junction bases numbered 2, after V lost 0 bases and J lost 4 bases. CDR3 sequence: CASSLEGAPDTQYF. In nucleotides, the CDR3 is TGTGCCAGCAGCTTGGAGGGGGCCCCAGATACGCAGTATTTT. Full variable domain (remainder filled in from reference TRBV5-4 and TRBJ2-3): ETGVTQSPTHLIKTRGQQVTLRCSSQSGHNTVSWYQQALGQGPQFIFQYYREEENGRGNFPPRFSGLQFPNYSSELNVNALELDDSALYLCASSLEGAPDTQYFGPGTRLTVL.